Presented here are 20 T cell receptor beta chains from one specimen sequenced in a study of CD8+CD57+ T cells in acquired aplastic anemia. According to the study, genomic DNA was the template for TCR beta VDJ and CDR3 profiling. MiXCR was run by TCRdb on the reads, yielding one entry per CDR3 protein. The repertoire holds around 200,000 distinct CDR3 sequences, with roughly 65% as singletons. For sequencing, patients were chosen who had shown expansion of CD8+CD57+ cells by flow cytometry. Sequencing was performed on sorted CD4+, CD8+, or CD8+CD57+ T cells (not recorded which) from PBMCs. The receptor source for this set is a human donor with aplastic anemia.

The genes are TRBV10-1 and TRBJ2-7; D unresolved. This CDR3 region has 12 residues. The germline V gene has CDR1 WNHNN and CDR2 SYGVQD (reference sequence). Trimming pared 3 bases from V and 6 bases from J, leaving 9 bases between. Written as DNA, the CDR3 is TGCGCCAGCAGTGATAAGTGGGGCGAGCAGTACTTC. It is translated as CASSDKWGEQYF.

Details on this clonotype: No conserved phenylalanine or tryptophan is present at the end of the CDR3, so a read error is the likely explanation. The gene calls are TRBV19 and TRBJ1-5; D uncertain. The germline CDR1 and CDR2 sequences are LNHDA and SQIVND (reference sequence). Between the trimmed V and J ends, which lost 5 bases and 6 bases, there was a span of 11 bases. CDR3 length: 13 residues. The CDR3 is CASSWEPSQPQHL. The CDR3 DNA reads as TGTGCCAGTAGTTGGGAGCCGTCTCAGCCCCAGCATCTT.

The V and J genes are TRBV2 and TRBJ2-7; no clear D gene. Germline assignment: CDR1 SNHLY and CDR2 FYNNEI. Trimming pared 7 bases from V and 1 base from J, leaving 8 bases between. This CDR3 spans 12 amino acids. DNA of the CDR3: TGTGCCAGCAATCCGACGTCCTACGAGCAGTACTTC. Its translation is CASNPTSYEQYF.

The chain is built from TRBV19 and TRBJ1-6; D gene ambiguous. The length of the CDR3 is 13 residues. The germline gives CDR1 LNHDA, CDR2 SQIVND (reference sequence). Trimming pared 9 bases from V and 10 bases from J, leaving 16 bases between. The CDR3 loop reads CASQSFGDSPLHF. The CDR3, as DNA: TGTGCCAGCCAATCTTTCGGAGACTCACCCCTCCACTTT.

The chain combines TRBV15 with TRBJ1-6; no clear D. The CDR3 has 14 amino acids. V lost 0 bases and J lost 7, with 7 bases in between. In germline, CDR1 is LNHNV, CDR2 YYDKDF (reference sequence). The CDR3 region is CATSREAENSPLHF. The CDR3, as DNA: TGTGCCACCAGCAGAGAGGCAGAGAATTCACCCCTCCACTTT.

This clonotype has at least ten counts. This chain connects TRBV29-1 to TRBJ1-1, with D uncertain. CDR3 length: 13 residues. Germline lookup yields CDR1 SQVTM and CDR2 ANQGSEA. V lost 5 bases and J 1 base, leaving 11 bases between the germline ends. The chain's CDR3 is CSVRVGANTEAFF. The CDR3 region has the DNA TGCAGCGTTAGAGTGGGAGCGAACACTGAAGCTTTCTTT.

The rearrangement links TRBV5-1 to TRBJ2-5; D remains unclear. This CDR3 is 13 amino acids long. V was trimmed by 5 bases and J by 2 bases, leaving 10 bases between them. Germline V gene sequence: CDR1 SGHRS, CDR2 YFSETQ. CDR3 bases: TGCGCCAGCAGATTCAGCCCACAAGAGACCCAGTACTTC. It translates to CASRFSPQETQYF.

This chain links TRBV15 with TRBJ2-3, with 11 bases that match TRBD2. CDR3 length equals 16 residues. Germline-derived CDR1 and CDR2 are LNHNV and YYDKDF (reference sequence). V shed 1 base, J shed 5 bases, and the junction held 5 bases outside the gene matches. The CDR3 sequence is CATSRVAGGPIDTQYF. CDR3 DNA sequence: TGTGCCACCAGCAGAGTAGCGGGAGGGCCTATAGATACGCAGTATTTT.

A single count supports this clonotype. The CDR3 here is CSAPYSSGDTEAFF. The CDR3 bases are TGCAGTGCTCCTTACAGCTCAGGGGACACTGAAGCTTTCTTT. The chain uses TRBV20-1 and TRBJ1-1, with a weak D call TRBD1 (6 bases). Trimming took 5 bases from V and 3 from J, leaving 16 bases between them. Germline CDR1 and CDR2: DFQATT and SNEGSKA (reference sequence). The CDR3 has 14 amino acids.

The chain is built from TRBV7-3 and TRBJ1-2; D remains ambiguous. Germline V gene lookup returns CDR1 SGHTA and CDR2 FQGTGA. The V end lost 2 bases, the J end lost 8 bases, and 15 bases lay between the germline ends. The CDR3 consists of 14 residues. The CDR3 loop reads CASSLVPGGEGYTF. The CDR3 nucleotides are TGTGCCAGCAGCTTAGTCCCAGGTGGGGAAGGCTACACCTTC.

This clonotype was found once. The chain recombines TRBV7-2 with TRBJ2-2, with TRBD1 matching over 10 bases. Trimming cost V 5 bases and J 4 bases; bases outside gene matches: 10. This CDR3 has 17 residues. Germline CDR1 SGHTA, CDR2 FQGNSA. Here the CDR3 reads CASSTRQGARSTGELFF. The CDR3 DNA reads TGTGCCAGCAGCACCCGACAGGGGGCGCGGTCCACCGGGGAGCTGTTTTTT.

The V call is TRBV9, the J call TRBJ2-5; D call uncertain. The germline CDR1 and CDR2 sequences are SGDLS and YYNGEE. Trimming cost V 0 bases and J 3 bases, with 12 bases left between them. The CDR3 runs 15 residues. CDR3 bases: TGTGCCAGCAGCGTAGGGTTAGCAACCGAAGAGACCCAGTACTTC. It translates to CASSVGLATEETQYF.

This clonotype was recorded a few times. Given a much more abundant clone one base away, this may be a read error. This CDR3 fails to terminate in the conserved phenylalanine or tryptophan, so it likely reflects a read error. The chain links TRBV19 to TRBJ1-5, with TRBD1 as a possible D gene (6 bases). V gave up 6 bases and J gave up 0 bases, with 12 bases separating them. Germline V gene sequence: CDR1 LNHDA, CDR2 SQIVND (reference sequence). The length of the CDR3 is 15 residues. This CDR3 reads CASSTTGGSNQPQHL. CDR3 bases: TGTGCCAGTAGCACGACAGGTGGTAGCAATCAGCCCCAGCATCTT.

The V and J genes are TRBV19 and TRBJ1-2, with 9 bases aligning to TRBD1. The CDR3 runs to 15 residues. V trimming: 4 bases; J trimming: 6 bases; junction bases outside the gene matches: 9. CDR1 is LNHDA and CDR2 is SQIVND in the germline V gene (reference sequence). CDR3 sequence reads: CASSTTGGRGNGYTF. In DNA, the CDR3 is TGTGCCAGTAGTACAACAGGGGGCCGAGGGAATGGCTACACCTTC.

This clonotype was recorded a few times. This chain links TRBV6-5 with TRBJ1-4; tentatively, D is TRBD1 (6 bases). Trimming took off 5 bases at V and 3 bases at J, with 16 bases between the two ends. This CDR3 is built from 16 residues. CDR1 and CDR2 from the germline V gene are MNHEY and SVGAGI. Here the CDR3 reads CASSSRQGLANEKLFF. CDR3 nucleotides: TGTGCCAGCAGTAGTAGGCAGGGGTTGGCTAATGAAAAACTGTTTTTT.

The rearrangement links TRBV2 to TRBJ1-3; TRBD1 aligns across 7 bases. CDR3 length: 14 residues. V lost 6 bases and J lost 1; bases outside the gene matches: 3. CDR1 is SNHLY and CDR2 is FYNNEI in the germline V gene. CDR3 in amino acids: CASRQGRSGNTIYF. The CDR3 DNA is TGTGCCAGCAGACAGGGGAGATCTGGAAACACCATATATTTT.

The genes are TRBV24-1 and TRBJ1-1; D gene unclear. With 9 bases removed from V and 12 bases from J, the gap between germline ends came to 13 bases. Germline CDR1 is KGHDR and CDR2 is SFDVKD. The CDR3 consists of 10 residues. CDR3 amino acids: CATDAAGTFF. The CDR3 DNA reads as TGTGCCACCGACGCCGCCGGGACTTTCTTT.

The CDR3 reads CASSLATTGTRLYEQYF. The CDR3 DNA reads TGTGCCAGCAGCTTAGCCACAACCGGGACCAGACTTTACGAGCAGTACTTC. The chain uses TRBV7-8 and TRBJ2-7; D possibly matches TRBD1 or TRBD2 (5 bases each). Germline CDR1 reads SGHVS; CDR2 reads FQNEAQ. Trimming removed 0 bases from V and 4 bases from J, with 19 bases in between. This CDR3 comprises 17 residues.

A single count supports this clonotype. The rearrangement uses TRBV15 and TRBJ1-5, with a possible D match to TRBD1 (5 bases). CDR1 LNHNV and CDR2 YYDKDF come from the germline V gene (reference sequence). The V gene lost 9 bases and the J gene lost 3 bases, with 24 bases spanning the gap. This CDR3 is 17 amino acids long. CDR3 in DNA: TGTGCCACACAGTCCCCCGACAGCTCCCTTCTCAATCAGCCCCAGCATTTT. It yields the protein CATQSPDSSLLNQPQHF.

This chain uses TRBV7-2 with TRBJ2-7, with 9 bases lining up with TRBD2. The trim removed 1 base at V and 3 bases at J, leaving 4 bases unmatched. The CDR3 is 15 amino acids. Germline V lookup: CDR1 SGHTA, CDR2 FQGNSA. The CDR3: CASSLELAGYYEQYF. CDR3 nucleotides: TGTGCCAGCAGCTTAGAGCTAGCGGGGTACTACGAGCAGTACTTC.